These T cell receptor beta chains were read from a single sample in a study of T-cell reconstitution after alpha-beta-depleted transplantation in children. TCRdb redid the calling of the PCR reads with MiXCR, one entry per CDR3 protein. This sample yields about 22,000 distinct CDR3 sequences, of which roughly 11% are seen a single time; around 23% belongs to the top ten. This material consisted of PBMCs from the stem cell graft donor, taken from the stem cell graft. These receptors all stem from a human donor who donated a stem cell graft to a child with chronic granulomatous disease. The CDR3 runs from the conserved cysteine through the conserved F or W. Each record gives: D gene, V gene, CDR3 length, clone size, J gene, CDR3 protein, CDR3 DNA. D genes are given only for firm matches. Clone size appears in some rows only: once, few, many, or a class for an expanded clone.

>.|TRBV7-9|16|.|TRBJ2-3
CASSLSGRRATDTQYF
TGTGCCAGCAGCTTATCCGGCCGGAGGGCCACAGATACGCAGTATTTC
>.|TRBV7-9|15|.|TRBJ1-1
CASSLGGYENTEAFF
TGTGCCAGCAGCTTGGGAGGTTACGAGAACACTGAAGCTTTCTTT
>.|TRBV5-1|12|many|TRBJ1-6
CASSLDNSPLHF
TGCGCCAGCAGCTTGGATAATTCACCCCTCCACTTT
>.|TRBV20-1|14|many|TRBJ2-1
CSASVVISYNEQFF
TGCAGTGCTAGTGTCGTCATCTCCTACAATGAGCAGTTCTTC
>.|TRBV28|15|.|TRBJ1-5
CASSQIRLGRQPQHF
TGTGCCAGCAGTCAAATAAGACTGGGCCGGCAGCCCCAGCATTTC
>.|TRBV7-2|15|many|TRBJ2-5
CASSPEGTDIETQYF
TGTGCCAGCAGTCCGGAAGGAACGGACATTGAGACCCAGTACTTC
>.|TRBV20-1|12|many|TRBJ2-7
CSAQLKPYEQYF
TGCAGTGCGCAACTCAAACCCTACGAGCAGTACTTC
>.|TRBV7-9|16|.|TRBJ1-2
CASSLAQGGNLYGYTF
TGTGCCAGCAGCTTAGCGCAAGGAGGGAACCTTTATGGCTACACCTTC
>TRBD2|TRBV2|15|many|TRBJ2-7
CASRRGSGRFDEQYF
TGTGCCAGCAGAAGAGGTAGCGGGAGATTCGACGAGCAGTACTTC
>TRBD1|TRBV28|16|.|TRBJ2-7
CASSITGTGVFYEQYF
TGTGCCAGCAGTATAACCGGGACAGGGGTCTTCTACGAGCAGTACTTC
>TRBD2|TRBV7-3|17|many|TRBJ2-1
CASSQAVSGAAGNEQFF
TGTGCCAGCAGCCAGGCGGTTAGCGGGGCGGCCGGTAATGAGCAGTTCTTC
>.|TRBV6-2/TRBV6-3|13|.|TRBJ1-5
CASSYEGWQPQHF
TGTGCCAGCAGTTACGAGGGGTGGCAGCCCCAGCATTTT
>.|TRBV5-1|14|.|TRBJ2-6
CASSLISGANVLTF
TGCGCCAGCAGCTTGATCTCTGGGGCCAACGTCCTGACTTTC
>TRBD1|TRBV6-2/TRBV6-3|17|.|TRBJ2-5
CASTLPGTAPRQETQYF
TGTGCCAGCACTTTACCCGGGACAGCTCCGAGACAAGAGACCCAGTACTTC
>.|TRBV29-1|13|many|TRBJ2-7
CSPRENSVFEQYF
TGCAGCCCACGGGAAAATTCAGTATTCGAGCAGTACTTC
>TRBD2|TRBV7-9|17|medium-sized|TRBJ2-3
CASSSGLAGARTDTQYF
TGTGCCAGCAGCTCAGGACTAGCGGGAGCTAGGACAGATACGCAGTATTTT
>.|TRBV20-1|14|many|TRBJ2-5
CSAREPGVGETQYF
TGCAGTGCTAGAGAGCCAGGGGTAGGGGAGACCCAGTACTTC
>.|TRBV6-6|14|many|TRBJ2-1
CARIQGDSYNEQFF
TGTGCCAGGATACAGGGTGACTCCTACAATGAGCAGTTCTTC
>TRBD1|TRBV19|16|.|TRBJ2-2
CASLRTGTGGTGELFF
TGTGCCAGTCTGCGGACCGGGACAGGGGGCACCGGGGAGCTGTTTTTT
>.|TRBV20-1|13|many|TRBJ2-1
CSASLGITNEQFF
TGCAGTGCTAGCCTGGGGATTACGAATGAGCAGTTCTTC
>.|TRBV7-9|15|many|TRBJ1-4
CASRPPGATNEKLFF
TGTGCCAGCAGACCTCCAGGCGCGACTAATGAAAAACTGTTTTTT
>TRBD2|TRBV5-1|18|many|TRBJ2-5
CASSLRTGLAGGQETQYF
TGCGCCAGCAGCTTGAGAACTGGACTAGCGGGAGGGCAAGAGACCCAGTACTTC
>.|TRBV13|14|.|TRBJ2-1
CARGPGTQRHEQFF
TGTGCCAGGGGCCCCGGGACCCAGCGTCATGAGCAGTTCTTC
>.|TRBV20-1|12|.|TRBJ2-5
CSASPGQETQYF
TGCAGTGCTAGCCCCGGTCAAGAGACCCAGTACTTC
>.|TRBV20-1|12|many|TRBJ2-2
CSAPASTGELFF
TGCAGTGCCCCCGCGAGCACCGGGGAGCTGTTTTTT
>.|TRBV27|16|few|TRBJ1-2
CASTKRGADPNYGYTF
TGTGCCAGCACAAAAAGGGGGGCAGATCCTAACTATGGCTACACCTTC
>TRBD2|TRBV3-1|18|once|TRBJ2-5
CAICPGTSGMGSQETQYF
TGTGCCATCTGTCCCGGGACTAGCGGGATGGGCAGTCAAGAGACCCAGTACTTC